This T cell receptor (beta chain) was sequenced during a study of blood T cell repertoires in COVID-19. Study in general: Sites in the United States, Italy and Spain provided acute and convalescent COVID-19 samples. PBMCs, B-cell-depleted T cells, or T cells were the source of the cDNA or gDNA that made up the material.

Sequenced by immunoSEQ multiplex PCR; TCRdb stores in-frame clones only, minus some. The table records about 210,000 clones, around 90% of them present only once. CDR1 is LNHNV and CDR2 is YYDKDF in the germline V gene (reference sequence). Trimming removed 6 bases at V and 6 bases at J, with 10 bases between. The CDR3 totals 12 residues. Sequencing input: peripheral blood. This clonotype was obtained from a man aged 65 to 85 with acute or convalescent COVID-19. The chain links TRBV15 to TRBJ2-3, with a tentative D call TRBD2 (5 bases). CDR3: CATSEGRDTQYF. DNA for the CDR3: TGTGCCACCAGTGAGGGCCGGGATACGCAGTATTTT.